A selection of T cell receptor beta chains follows, all from one sample in a study of CD8+CD57+ T cells in acquired aplastic anemia. One entry per CDR3 protein results from TCRdb running MiXCR on the reads. The sample lists some 170,000 distinct CDR3 sequences; 35% to 55% were seen once. The sample comprised sorted CD4+, CD8+, or CD8+CD57+ T cells (not recorded which) from PBMCs. These receptors were collected from a human donor in good health. The CDR3 runs from the conserved cysteine through the conserved F or W. The size entry is marked missing in some rows and otherwise reads once, few, many or a size class.

TRBV12-3/TRBV12-4	17	many	CASRRKAGTGVSYEQYF
TRBV19	13	-	CASRTTGGSPLHF
TRBV2	13	-	CASSGVGNQPQHF
TRBV7-9	14	-	CASSLEGRVDTQYF
TRBV4-1	16	many	CASSQLRTVSSYEQYF
TRBV7-8	16	-	CASSILGTGTGQPQHF
TRBV2	18	many	CASMPGLAGERVYNEQFF
TRBV20-1	13	-	CSAVGQTLYEQYF
TRBV20-1	17	many	CSARDAARTTKNTEAFF
TRBV10-3	17	-	CAISPRFPGLGRGEQYF
TRBV18	15	once	CASSPMKGGGYEQYF
TRBV20-1	14	many	CSVGAGVGTDTQYF
TRBV9	12	-	CASSYRDYGYTF
TRBV29-1	15	many	CSALHHRGRGYGYTF
TRBV12-3/TRBV12-4	15	-	CASSLEAVPYNEQFF
TRBV2	12	many	CASSSGANVLTF
TRBV7-3	15	many	CASSPSSGNTDTQYF
TRBV25-1	14	-	CASSYGGDSYEQYF
TRBV24-1	11	-	CATSDLDEQFF
TRBV12-3/TRBV12-4	18	-	CASSLHGRGRTGANVLTF